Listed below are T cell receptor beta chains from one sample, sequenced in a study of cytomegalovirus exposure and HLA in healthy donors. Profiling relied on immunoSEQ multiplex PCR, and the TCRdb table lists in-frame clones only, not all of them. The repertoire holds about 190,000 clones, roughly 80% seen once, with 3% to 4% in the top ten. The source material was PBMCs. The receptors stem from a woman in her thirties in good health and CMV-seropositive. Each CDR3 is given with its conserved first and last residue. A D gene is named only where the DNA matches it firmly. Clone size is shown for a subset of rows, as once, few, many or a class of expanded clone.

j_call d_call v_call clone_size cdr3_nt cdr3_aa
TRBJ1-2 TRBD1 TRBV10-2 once TGCGCCAGCAGCAACAGGGGAACTTCGGGCTACACCTTC CASSNRGTSGYTF
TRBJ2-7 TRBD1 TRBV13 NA TGTGCCAGCAGCGCCGACAGGGAACCCGAGCAGTACTTC CASSADREPEQYF
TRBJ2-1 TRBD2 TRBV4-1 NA TGCGCCAGCGGGCGGCAGCGGGAGGTCAATGAGCAGTTCTTC CASGRQREVNEQFF
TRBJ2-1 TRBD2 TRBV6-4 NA TGTGCCAGCAGTGAAACTAGCGTACATGAGCAGTTCTTC CASSETSVHEQFF
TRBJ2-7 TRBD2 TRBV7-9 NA TGTGCCAGCAGCTACGGACTAGCGGGACCCTACGAGCAGTACTTC CASSYGLAGPYEQYF
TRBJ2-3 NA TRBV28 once TGTGCCAGCAGTTTTGCGGGAGTACAGGGAACAGATACGCAGTATTTT CASSFAGVQGTDTQYF
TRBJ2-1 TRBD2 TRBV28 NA TGTGCCAGCACCTTCACTAGCGGGAGGTCAAATGAGCAGTTCTTC CASTFTSGRSNEQFF
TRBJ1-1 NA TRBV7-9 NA TGTGCCAGCAGCTTAGCTCGAGTGAACACTGAAGCTTTCTTT CASSLARVNTEAFF
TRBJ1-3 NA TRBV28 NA TGTGCCAGCAGTTTTCGGGGGAACTCTGGAAACACCATATATTTT CASSFRGNSGNTIYF
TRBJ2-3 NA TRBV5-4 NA TGTGCCAGCAGCTTCTCAAGCGGATTTGATACGCAGTATTTT CASSFSSGFDTQYF
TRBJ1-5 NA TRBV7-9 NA TGTTCCAGCAGCTTAAGCCCAGAGGATCAGCCCCAGCATTTT CSSSLSPEDQPQHF
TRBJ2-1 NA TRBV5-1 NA TGCGCCAGCAGCCCTTTTACGGGCTCCTACAATGAGCAGTTCTTC CASSPFTGSYNEQFF
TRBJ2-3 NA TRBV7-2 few TGTGCCAGCAGCTTAGCGCTCCTAGCCTCAGATACGCAGTATTTT CASSLALLASDTQYF
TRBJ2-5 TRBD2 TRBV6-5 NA TGTGCCAGCAGCGAGAGCGGGGGGCAAGAGACCCAGTACTTC CASSESGGQETQYF
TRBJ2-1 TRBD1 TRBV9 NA TGTGCCAGCAGCCTCAAGGGGGCGAGTTACAATGAGCAGTTCTTC CASSLKGASYNEQFF
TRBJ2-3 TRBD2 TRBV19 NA TGTGCCAGTAGCCCAGGACTAGCGGCTAGCACAGATACGCAGTATTTT CASSPGLAASTDTQYF
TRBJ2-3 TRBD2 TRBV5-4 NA TGTGCCAGCAGCCCCGGACTAGCGTCCACAGATACGCAGTATTTT CASSPGLASTDTQYF
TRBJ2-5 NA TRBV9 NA TGTGCCAGCAGCGGGGGGTGGGGCAGGGGAGGGACAGAGACCCAGTACTTC CASSGGWGRGGTETQYF
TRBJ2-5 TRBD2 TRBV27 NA TGTGCCAGCAGTTTAGGGACTAGCGGCCAAGAGACCCAGTACTTC CASSLGTSGQETQYF
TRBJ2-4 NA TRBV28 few TGTGCCAGCAGTTTCCGGGGAGCAGCCAAAAACATTCAGTACTTC CASSFRGAAKNIQYF
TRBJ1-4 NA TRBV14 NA TGTGCCAGCAGCCAGGTTCAACAGAATAATGAAAAACTGTTTTTT CASSQVQQNNEKLFF
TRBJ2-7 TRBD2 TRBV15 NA TGTGCCACCAGCGCTACGACTAGCACGGAGGAGCAGTACTTC CATSATTSTEEQYF
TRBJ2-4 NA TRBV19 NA TGTGCCAGTAGCTCCACAGGGCCCCAAAACATTCAGTACTTC CASSSTGPQNIQYF
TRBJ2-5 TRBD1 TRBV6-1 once TGTGCCAGCAGTGAAGCGACAGGGAGCCAAGAGACCCAGTACTTC CASSEATGSQETQYF
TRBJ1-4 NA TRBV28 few TGTGCCAGCAGAAGAGGTCCAATGCGGGAAAAACTGTTTTTT CASRRGPMREKLFF
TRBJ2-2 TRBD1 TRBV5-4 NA TGTGCCAGCAGCTTGGCCTTAACCGGGACAGCGAACACCGGGGAGCTGTTTTTT CASSLALTGTANTGELFF
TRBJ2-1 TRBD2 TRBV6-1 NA TGTGCCAGCAGTGTGGGACTAGCGGGTATATACAATGAGCAGTTCTTC CASSVGLAGIYNEQFF
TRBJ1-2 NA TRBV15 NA TGTGCCACCAGCAGCGGGGGGGCGGTTACCTATGGCTACACCTTC CATSSGGAVTYGYTF
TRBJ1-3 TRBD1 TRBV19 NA TGTGCCAGCCACGACCCGGGACAGGGCTCTGGAAACACCATATATTTT CASHDPGQGSGNTIYF
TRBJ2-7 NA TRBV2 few TGTGCCAGCAGTGCATCGGGGGAGCAGTACTTC CASSASGEQYF
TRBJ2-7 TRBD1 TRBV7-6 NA TGTGCCAGCAGGCCGGGACAGGGCGAGCAGTACTTC CASRPGQGEQYF
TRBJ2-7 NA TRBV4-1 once TGCGCCAGCAGCCCCCGGCGGGGAGACAGCTCCTACGAGCAGTACTTC CASSPRRGDSSYEQYF
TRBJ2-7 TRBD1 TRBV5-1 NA TGCGCCAGCAGCGCAGGACAGGGTATCTCCTACGAGCAGTACTTC CASSAGQGISYEQYF
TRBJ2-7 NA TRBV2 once TGTGCCAGCAGTGCCAGAGGTCTAGCCGCCCACGAGCAGTACTTC CASSARGLAAHEQYF
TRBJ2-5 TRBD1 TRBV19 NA TGTGCCAGTAGTAGAAGGGGGCAGGAGACCCAGTACTTC CASSRRGQETQYF
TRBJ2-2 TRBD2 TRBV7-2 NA TGTGCCAGCAGCTTATATCGACTAGCGGGAGCCGGGGAGCTGTTTTTT CASSLYRLAGAGELFF
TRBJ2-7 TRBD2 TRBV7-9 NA TGTGCCAGCAGCACCCTGACTAGCGGGAGCGCCGACGAGCAGTACTTC CASSTLTSGSADEQYF
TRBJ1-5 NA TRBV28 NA TGTGCCAGCAGTATCCCGGGCCCAGGGAGCAATCAGCCCCAGCATTTT CASSIPGPGSNQPQHF
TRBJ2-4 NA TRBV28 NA TGTGCCAGCAGTTTCTCCCGGACTACAAAAAACATTCAGTACTTC CASSFSRTTKNIQYF
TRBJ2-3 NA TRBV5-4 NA TGTGCCAGCGCTCTCGCGGGCCCCAGCACAGATACGCAGTATTTT CASALAGPSTDTQYF
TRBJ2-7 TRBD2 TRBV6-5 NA TGTGCCAGCAGTGGTGGCGGGGGACCCTTCGAGCAGTACTTC CASSGGGGPFEQYF
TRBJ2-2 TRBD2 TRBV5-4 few TGTGCCAGCAGCCCTGTAGCGGGAGTGATCCCCGGGGAGCTGTTTTTT CASSPVAGVIPGELFF
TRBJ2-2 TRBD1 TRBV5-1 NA TGCGCCAGCAGCCCGACAGGGTTTAACACCGGGGAGCTGTTTTTT CASSPTGFNTGELFF
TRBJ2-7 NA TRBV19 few TGTGCCAGTAGTCCCAATCATTACGAGCAGTACTTC CASSPNHYEQYF
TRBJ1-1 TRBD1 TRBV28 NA TGTGCCAGCAGCCGCACAGGGGGCACTGAAGCTTTCTTT CASSRTGGTEAFF